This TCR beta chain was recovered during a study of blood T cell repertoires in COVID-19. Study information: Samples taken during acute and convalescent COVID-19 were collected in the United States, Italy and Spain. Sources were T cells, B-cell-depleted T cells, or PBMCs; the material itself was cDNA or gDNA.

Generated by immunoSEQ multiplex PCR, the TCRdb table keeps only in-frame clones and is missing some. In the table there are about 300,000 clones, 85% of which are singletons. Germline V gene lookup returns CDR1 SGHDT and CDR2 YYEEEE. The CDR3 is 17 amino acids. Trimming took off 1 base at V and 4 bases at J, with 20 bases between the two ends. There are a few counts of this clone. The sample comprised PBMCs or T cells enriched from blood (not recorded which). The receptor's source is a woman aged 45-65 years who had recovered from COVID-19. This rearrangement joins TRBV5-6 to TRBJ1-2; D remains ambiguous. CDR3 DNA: TGTGCCAGCAGCTTGCCGGCCGGGAAACGCGAGGGCTATGGCTACACCTTC. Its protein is CASSLPAGKREGYGYTF. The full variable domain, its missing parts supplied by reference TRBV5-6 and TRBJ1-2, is DAGVTQSPTHLIKTRGQQVTLRCSPKSGHDTVSWYQQALGQGPQFIFQYYEEEERQRGNFPDRFSGHQFPNYSSELNVNALLLGDSALYLCASSLPAGKREGYGYTFGSGTRLTVV.